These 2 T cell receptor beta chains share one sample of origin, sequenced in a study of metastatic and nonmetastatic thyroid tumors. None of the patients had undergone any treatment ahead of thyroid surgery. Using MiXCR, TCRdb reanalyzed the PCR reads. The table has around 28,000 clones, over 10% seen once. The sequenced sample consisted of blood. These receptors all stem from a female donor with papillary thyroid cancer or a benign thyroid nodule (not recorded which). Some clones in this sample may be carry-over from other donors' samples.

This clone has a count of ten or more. The CDR3 reads CASSLVSGREQYF. CDR3 DNA sequence: TGTGCCAGCAGCTTAGTCTCTGGCCGGGAGCAGTACTTC. The rearrangement joins TRBV7-2 to TRBJ2-7; no clear D gene. The CDR3 loop spans 13 amino acids. The V end lost 1 base, the J end lost 7 bases, and 11 bases lay between the germline ends. The germline gives CDR1 SGHTA, CDR2 FQGNSA.

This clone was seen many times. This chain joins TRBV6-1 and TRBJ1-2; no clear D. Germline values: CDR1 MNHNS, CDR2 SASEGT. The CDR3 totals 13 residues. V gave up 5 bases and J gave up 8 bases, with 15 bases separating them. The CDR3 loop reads CASSSLRAGGYTF. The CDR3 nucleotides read TGTGCCAGCAGTTCCCTACGGGCGGGGGGCTACACCTTC.